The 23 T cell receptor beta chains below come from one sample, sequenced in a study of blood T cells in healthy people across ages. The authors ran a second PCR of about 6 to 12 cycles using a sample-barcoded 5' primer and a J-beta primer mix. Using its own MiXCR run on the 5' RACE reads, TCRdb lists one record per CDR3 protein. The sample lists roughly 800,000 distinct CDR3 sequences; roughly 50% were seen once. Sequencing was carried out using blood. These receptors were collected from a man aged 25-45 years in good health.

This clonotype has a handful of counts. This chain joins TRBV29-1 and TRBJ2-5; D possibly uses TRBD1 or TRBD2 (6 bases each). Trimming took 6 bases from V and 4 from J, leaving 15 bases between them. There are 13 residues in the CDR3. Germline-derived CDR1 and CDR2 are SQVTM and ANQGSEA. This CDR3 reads CSVPGVGAETQYF. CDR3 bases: TGCAGCGTGCCGGGGGTGGGGGCAGAGACCCAGTACTTC.

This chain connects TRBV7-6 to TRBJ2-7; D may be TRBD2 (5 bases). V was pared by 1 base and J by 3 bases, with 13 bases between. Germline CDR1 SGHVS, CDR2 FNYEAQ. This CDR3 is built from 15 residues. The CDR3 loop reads CASSLGGPGDYEQYF. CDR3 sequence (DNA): TGTGCCAGCAGCTTAGGAGGGCCAGGAGACTACGAGCAGTACTTC.

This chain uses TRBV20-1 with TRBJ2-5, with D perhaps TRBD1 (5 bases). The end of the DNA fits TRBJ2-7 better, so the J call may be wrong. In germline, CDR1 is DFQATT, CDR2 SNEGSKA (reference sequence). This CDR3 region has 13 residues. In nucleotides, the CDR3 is TGCAGTGCTAGAGAATTCGACAGCTACGAGCAGTACTTC. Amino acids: CSAREFDSYEQYF.

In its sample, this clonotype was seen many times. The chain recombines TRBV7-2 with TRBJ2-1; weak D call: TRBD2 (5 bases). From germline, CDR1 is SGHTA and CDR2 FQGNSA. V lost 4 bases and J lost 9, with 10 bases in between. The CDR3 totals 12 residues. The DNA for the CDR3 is TGTGCCAGCAGCTCCGCTAGCATTGAGCAGTTCTTC. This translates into CASSSASIEQFF.

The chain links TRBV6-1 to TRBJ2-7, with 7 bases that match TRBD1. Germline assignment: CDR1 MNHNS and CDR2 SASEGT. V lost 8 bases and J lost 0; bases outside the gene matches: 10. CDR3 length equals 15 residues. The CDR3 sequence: CASGSRDSHSYEQYF. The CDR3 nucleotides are TGTGCCAGCGGATCCCGGGACAGTCACTCCTACGAGCAGTACTTC.

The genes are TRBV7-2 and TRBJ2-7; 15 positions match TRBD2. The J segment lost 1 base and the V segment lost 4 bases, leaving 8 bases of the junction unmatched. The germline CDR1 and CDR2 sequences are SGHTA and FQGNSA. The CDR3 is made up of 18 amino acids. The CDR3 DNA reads TGTGCCAGCAGCTGGACTAGCGGGAGGGCCGGGCCATCCTACGAGCAGTACTTC. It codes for CASSWTSGRAGPSYEQYF.

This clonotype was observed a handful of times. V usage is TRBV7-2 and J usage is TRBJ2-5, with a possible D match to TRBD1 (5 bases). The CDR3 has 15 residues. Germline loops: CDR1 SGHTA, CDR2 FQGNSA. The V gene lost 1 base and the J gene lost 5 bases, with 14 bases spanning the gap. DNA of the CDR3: TGTGCCAGCAGCTTAGAGGGCAGGGCAGGGGAGACCCAGTACTTC. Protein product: CASSLEGRAGETQYF.

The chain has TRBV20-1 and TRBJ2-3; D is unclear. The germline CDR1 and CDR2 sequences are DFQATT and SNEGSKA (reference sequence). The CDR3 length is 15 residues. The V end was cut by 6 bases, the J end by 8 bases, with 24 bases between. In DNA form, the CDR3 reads TGCAGTGCCCACCGAAAGGATTCTGCCTGGGGTACGCAGTATTTT. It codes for CSAHRKDSAWGTQYF.

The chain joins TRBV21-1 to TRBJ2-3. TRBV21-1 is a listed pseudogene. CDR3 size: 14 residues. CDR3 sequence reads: CASSERPATDTQYF. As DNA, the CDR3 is TGTGCCAGCAGCGAGAGACCAGCGACAGATACGCAGTATTTT.

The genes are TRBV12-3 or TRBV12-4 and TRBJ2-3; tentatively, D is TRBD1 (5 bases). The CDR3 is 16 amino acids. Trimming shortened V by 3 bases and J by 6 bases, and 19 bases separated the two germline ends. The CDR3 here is CASSFWQGGIGDTQYF. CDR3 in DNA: TGTGCCAGCAGTTTTTGGCAGGGTGGGATCGGGGATACGCAGTATTTT.

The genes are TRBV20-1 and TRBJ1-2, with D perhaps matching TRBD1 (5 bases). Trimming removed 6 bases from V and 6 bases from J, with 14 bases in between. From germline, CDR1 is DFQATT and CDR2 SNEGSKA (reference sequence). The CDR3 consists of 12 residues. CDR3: CSAAWGGDGYTF. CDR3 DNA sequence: TGCAGTGCAGCCTGGGGGGGAGATGGCTACACCTTC.

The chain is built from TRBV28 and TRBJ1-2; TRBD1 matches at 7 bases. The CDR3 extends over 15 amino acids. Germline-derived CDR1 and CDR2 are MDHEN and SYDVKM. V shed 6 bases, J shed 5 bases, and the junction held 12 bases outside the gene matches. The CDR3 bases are TGTGCCAGCAGCCCCCGAAGACAGGGCGGGTATGGCTACACCTTC. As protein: CASSPRRQGGYGYTF.

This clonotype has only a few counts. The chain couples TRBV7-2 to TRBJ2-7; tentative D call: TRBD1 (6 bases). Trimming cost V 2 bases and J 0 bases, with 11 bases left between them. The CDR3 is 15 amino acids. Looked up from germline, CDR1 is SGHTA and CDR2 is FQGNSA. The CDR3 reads CASSLRGQNSYEQYF. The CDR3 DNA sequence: TGTGCCAGCAGCTTAAGAGGACAGAACTCCTACGAGCAGTACTTC.

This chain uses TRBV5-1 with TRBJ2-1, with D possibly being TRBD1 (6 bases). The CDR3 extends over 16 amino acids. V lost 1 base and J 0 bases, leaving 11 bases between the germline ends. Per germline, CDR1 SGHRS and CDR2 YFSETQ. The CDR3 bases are TGCGCCAGCAGCTTGTATGGACAGAGCTCCTACAATGAGCAGTTCTTC. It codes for CASSLYGQSSYNEQFF.

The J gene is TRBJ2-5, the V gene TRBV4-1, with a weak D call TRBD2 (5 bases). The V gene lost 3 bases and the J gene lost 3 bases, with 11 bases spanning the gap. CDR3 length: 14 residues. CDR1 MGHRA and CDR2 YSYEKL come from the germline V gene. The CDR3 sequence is CASSQWELKETQYF. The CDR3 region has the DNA TGCGCCAGCAGCCAGTGGGAGCTTAAAGAGACCCAGTACTTC.

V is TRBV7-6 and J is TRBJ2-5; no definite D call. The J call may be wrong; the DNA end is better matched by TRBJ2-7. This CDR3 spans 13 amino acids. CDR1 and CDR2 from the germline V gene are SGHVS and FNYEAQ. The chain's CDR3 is CASGHFEMDEQYF. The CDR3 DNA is TGTGCCAGCGGTCACTTCGAAATGGACGAGCAGTACTTC.

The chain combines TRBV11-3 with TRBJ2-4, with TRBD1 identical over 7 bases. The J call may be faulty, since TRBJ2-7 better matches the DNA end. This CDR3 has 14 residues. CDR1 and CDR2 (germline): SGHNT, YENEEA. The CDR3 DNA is TGTGCCAGCAGCTTAGGGGGACAGTCGGGCGAGCAGTACTTC. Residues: CASSLGGQSGEQYF.

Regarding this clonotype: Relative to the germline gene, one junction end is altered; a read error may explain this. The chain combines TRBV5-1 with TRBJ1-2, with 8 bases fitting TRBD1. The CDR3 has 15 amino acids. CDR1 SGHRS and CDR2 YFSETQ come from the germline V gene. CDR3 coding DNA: TGCGCCAGCAGCTTAAACCGACAGGGGTCGCGAGGCTGCACCTTC. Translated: CASSLNRQGSRGCTF.

CDR3 protein: CASSSEGDRFYGYTF. CDR3 bases: TGTGCCAGCAGCTCGGAGGGAGACCGCTTCTATGGCTACACCTTC. This chain links TRBV7-2 with TRBJ1-2, with D uncertain. The germline V and J ends were trimmed by 4 bases and 4 bases, with 16 bases remaining between them. The CDR3 is 15 residues long. The germline CDR1 and CDR2 sequences are SGHTA and FQGNSA.

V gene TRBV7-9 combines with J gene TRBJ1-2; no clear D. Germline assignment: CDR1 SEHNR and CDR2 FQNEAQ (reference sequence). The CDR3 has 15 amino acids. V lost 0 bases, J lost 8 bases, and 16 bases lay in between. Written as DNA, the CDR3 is TGTGCCAGCAGCTTAGCCTTAGGGCGCGCGGGAGGCTACACCTTC. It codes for CASSLALGRAGGYTF. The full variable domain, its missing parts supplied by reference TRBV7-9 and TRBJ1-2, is DTGVSQNPRHKITKRGQNVTFRCDPISEHNRLYWYRQTLGQGPEFLTYFQNEAQLEKSRLLSDRFSAERPKGSFSTLEIQRTEQGDSAMYLCASSLALGRAGGYTFGSGTRLTVV.

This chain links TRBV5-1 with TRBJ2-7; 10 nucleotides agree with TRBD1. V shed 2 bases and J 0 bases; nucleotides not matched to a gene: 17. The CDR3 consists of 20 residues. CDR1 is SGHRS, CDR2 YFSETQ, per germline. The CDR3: CASSFGPTGQGHTNSYEQYF. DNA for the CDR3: TGCGCCAGCAGCTTCGGGCCCACGGGACAGGGGCACACTAACTCCTACGAGCAGTACTTC.

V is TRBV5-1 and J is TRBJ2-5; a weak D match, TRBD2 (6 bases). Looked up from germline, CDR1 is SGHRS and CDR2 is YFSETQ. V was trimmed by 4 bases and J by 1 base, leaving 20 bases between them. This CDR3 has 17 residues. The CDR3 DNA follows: TGCGCCAGCAGCGCGGGAAACCTTCTAGCGTCCCAAGAGACCCAGTACTTC. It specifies CASSAGNLLASQETQYF.

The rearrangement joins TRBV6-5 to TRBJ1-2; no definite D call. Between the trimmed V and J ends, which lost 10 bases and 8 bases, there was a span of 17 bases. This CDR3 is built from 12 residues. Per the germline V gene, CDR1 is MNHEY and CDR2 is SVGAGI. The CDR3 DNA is TGTGCCACCCGTATGGGGAGGCGCGGCTACACCTTC. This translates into CATRMGRRGYTF.